The source of this T cell receptor (beta chain) is a study of T cell responses to AZD1222 COVID-19 vaccine. Study-wide results and caveats: Variant regions that are unmutated are reportedly the target of nearly half of spike-specific TCRs. Repertoires in all cases were sampled only once the peak T cell response had passed. The donor cohort was predominantly white British with a female majority, and clonal diversity may have been underestimated.

Profiling relied on immunoSEQ multiplex PCR, and the TCRdb table lists in-frame clones only, not all of them. The sample contains 250,000 to 300,000 clones, 90% to 95% of which appear only once. The CDR3 loop spans 14 amino acids. Germline V gives CDR1 LGHDT, CDR2 YNNKEL (reference sequence). V shed 5 bases, J shed 3 bases, and the junction held 5 bases outside the gene matches. Notes on this clone: Its antigen is still unknown.

Sequenced here: peripheral blood, sampled 28 days after the second AZD1222 dose. This chain links TRBV3-1 (or the pseudogene TRBV3-2) with TRBJ2-7; 9 positions match TRBD2. This TCR was sampled from an adult who received the AZD1222 COVID-19 vaccine. CDR3 nucleotide sequence: TGTGCCAGCAGCTCTCGGCGGGAGGGCTACGAGCAGTACTTC. Its protein is CASSSRREGYEQYF.